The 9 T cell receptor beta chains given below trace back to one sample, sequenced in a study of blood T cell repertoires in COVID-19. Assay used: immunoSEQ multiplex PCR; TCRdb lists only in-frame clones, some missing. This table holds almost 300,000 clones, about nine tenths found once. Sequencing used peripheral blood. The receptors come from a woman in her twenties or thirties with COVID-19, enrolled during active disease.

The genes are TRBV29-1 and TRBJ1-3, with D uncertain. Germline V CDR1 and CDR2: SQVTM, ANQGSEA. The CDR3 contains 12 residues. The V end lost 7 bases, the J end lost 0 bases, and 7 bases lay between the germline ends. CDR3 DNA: TGCAGCGCTCTCGGCTCTGGAAACACCATATATTTT. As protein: CSALGSGNTIYF.

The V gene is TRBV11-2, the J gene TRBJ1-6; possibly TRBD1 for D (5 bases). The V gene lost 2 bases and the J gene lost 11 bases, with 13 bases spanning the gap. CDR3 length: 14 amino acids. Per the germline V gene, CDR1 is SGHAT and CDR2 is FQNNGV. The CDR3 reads CASSLLTGQPPLHF. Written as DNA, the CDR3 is TGTGCCAGCAGCTTACTTACAGGACAACCACCCCTCCACTTT.

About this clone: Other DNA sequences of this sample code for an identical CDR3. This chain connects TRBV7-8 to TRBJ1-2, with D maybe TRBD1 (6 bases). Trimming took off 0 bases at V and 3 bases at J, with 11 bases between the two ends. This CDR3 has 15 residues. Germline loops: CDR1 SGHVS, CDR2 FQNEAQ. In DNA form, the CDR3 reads TGTGCCAGCAGCTTAGCGGGCAGGGGCTACTATGGCTACACCTTC. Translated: CASSLAGRGYYGYTF.

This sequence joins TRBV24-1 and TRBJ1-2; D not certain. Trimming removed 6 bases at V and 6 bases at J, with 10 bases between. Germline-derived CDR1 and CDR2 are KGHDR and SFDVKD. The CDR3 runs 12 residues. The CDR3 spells CATSRTADGYTF. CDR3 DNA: TGTGCCACCAGTCGAACAGCCGATGGCTACACCTTC.

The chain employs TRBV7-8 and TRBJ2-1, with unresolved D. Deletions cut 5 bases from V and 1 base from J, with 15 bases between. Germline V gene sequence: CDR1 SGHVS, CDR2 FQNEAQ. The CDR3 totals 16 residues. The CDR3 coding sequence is TGTGCCAGCAGCCTCGCAGTAGTCGGGTCCTACAATGAGCAGTTCTTC. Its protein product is CASSLAVVGSYNEQFF.

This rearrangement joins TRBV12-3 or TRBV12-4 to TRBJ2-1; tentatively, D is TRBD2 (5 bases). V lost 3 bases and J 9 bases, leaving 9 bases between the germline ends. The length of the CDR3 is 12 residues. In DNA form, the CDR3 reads TGTGCCAGCAGTTTGCGGGCGTCTGAGCAGTTCTTC. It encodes CASSLRASEQFF.

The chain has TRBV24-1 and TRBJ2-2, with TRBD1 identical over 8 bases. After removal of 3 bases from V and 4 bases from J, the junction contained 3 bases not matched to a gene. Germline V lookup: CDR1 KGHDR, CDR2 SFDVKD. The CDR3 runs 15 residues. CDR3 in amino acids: CATSDPDRGTGELFF. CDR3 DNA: TGTGCCACCAGTGATCCTGACAGGGGCACCGGGGAGCTGTTTTTT.

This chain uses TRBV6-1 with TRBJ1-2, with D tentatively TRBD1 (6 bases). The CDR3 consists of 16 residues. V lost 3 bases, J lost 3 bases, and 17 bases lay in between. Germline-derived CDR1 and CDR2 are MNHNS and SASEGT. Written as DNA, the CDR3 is TGTGCCAGCAGTGAGATACTTACAGGGTACGACTATGGCTACACCTTC. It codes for CASSEILTGYDYGYTF.

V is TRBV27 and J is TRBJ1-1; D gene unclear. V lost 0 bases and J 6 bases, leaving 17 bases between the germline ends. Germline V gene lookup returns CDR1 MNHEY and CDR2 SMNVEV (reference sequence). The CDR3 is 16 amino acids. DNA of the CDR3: TGTGCCAGCAGTTTATCAGCCGGACTTAAGGCCCCTGAAGCTTTCTTT. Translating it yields CASSLSAGLKAPEAFF.